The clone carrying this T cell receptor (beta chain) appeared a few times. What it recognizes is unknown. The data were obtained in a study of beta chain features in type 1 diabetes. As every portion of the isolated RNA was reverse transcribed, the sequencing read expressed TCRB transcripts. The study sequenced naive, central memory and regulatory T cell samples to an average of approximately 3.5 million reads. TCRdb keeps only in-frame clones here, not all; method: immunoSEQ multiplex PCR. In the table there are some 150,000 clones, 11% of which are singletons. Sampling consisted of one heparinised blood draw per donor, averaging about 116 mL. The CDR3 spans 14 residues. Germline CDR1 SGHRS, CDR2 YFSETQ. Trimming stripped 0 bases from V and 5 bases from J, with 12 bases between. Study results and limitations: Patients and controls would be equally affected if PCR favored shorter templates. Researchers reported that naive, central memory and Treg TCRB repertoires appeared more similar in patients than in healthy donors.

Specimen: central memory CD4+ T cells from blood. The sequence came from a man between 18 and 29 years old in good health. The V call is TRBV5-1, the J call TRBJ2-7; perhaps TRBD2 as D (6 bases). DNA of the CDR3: TGCGCCAGCAGCTTGGTACGCGGCGGGGACGAGCAGTACTTC. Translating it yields CASSLVRGGDEQYF.